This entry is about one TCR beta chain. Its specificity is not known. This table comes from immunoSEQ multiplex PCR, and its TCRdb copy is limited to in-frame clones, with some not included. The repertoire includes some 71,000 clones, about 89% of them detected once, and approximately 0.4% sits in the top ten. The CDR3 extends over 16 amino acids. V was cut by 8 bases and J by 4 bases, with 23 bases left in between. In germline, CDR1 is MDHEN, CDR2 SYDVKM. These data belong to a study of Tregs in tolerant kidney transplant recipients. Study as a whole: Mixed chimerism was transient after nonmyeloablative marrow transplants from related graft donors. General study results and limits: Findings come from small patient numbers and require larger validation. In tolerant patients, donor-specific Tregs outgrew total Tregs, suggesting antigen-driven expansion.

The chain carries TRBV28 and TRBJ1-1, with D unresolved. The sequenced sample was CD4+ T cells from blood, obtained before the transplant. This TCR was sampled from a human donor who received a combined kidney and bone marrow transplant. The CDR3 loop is CASGSHGARGRTEAFF. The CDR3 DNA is TGTGCCAGCGGTTCGCACGGCGCGAGAGGTCGCACTGAAGCTTTCTTT.